The rows below give T cell receptor beta chains drawn from one sample of a study of cytomegalovirus exposure and HLA in healthy donors. Profiled with immunoSEQ multiplex PCR; TCRdb holds only in-frame clones, not every one. The repertoire holds approximately 200,000 clones, 82% seen once, with approximately 0.098% in the top ten. Sequenced input: PBMCs. Receptors originate from a boy aged 2 to 9 in good health and CMV-seronegative. The CDR3 runs from the conserved cysteine through the conserved F or W. D genes are given only for firm matches. The size field is filled for only some rows; it gives once, few, many or a size class.

d_gene	v_gene	len	j_gene	abundance	CDR3aa
NA	TRBV7-9	14	TRBJ1-2	NA	CASSPRGGRVGYTF
TRBD1	TRBV7-8	14	TRBJ2-7	NA	CASSNAGQGYEQYF
NA	TRBV7-2	22	TRBJ2-4	NA	CASSLARPGGAKAGWAKNIQYF
TRBD2	TRBV13	16	TRBJ2-6	NA	CASSKGGGSGANVLTF
NA	TRBV6-6	15	TRBJ1-1	NA	CASSYPYLKDTEAFF
NA	TRBV7-9	13	TRBJ2-5	NA	CAVGGHHQETQYF
NA	TRBV7-9	17	TRBJ2-5	NA	CASSPIIVPGAVKTQYF
NA	TRBV15	12	TRBJ2-5	NA	CATSRATETQYF
TRBD2	TRBV19	16	TRBJ2-3	NA	CASSYHGLENTDTQYF
TRBD2	TRBV4-1	17	TRBJ2-3	NA	CASSQDGAGGRPDTQYF
TRBD1	TRBV9	14	TRBJ2-3	NA	CASSALTGGDTQYF
NA	TRBV12-1	21	TRBJ2-1	NA	CASSSRTPGQGTEAPFNEQFF
TRBD1	TRBV5-5	15	TRBJ2-2	NA	CASSTLTGGAGELFF
NA	TRBV5-4	14	TRBJ2-5	few	CASSRGQGQETQYF
TRBD1	TRBV7-8	19	TRBJ1-2	NA	CASNREIEGATGPYYGYTF
TRBD2	TRBV30	12	TRBJ2-7	NA	CAWQRGSGVFTF
NA	TRBV5-6	13	TRBJ1-1	NA	CASSWGGNTEAFF
TRBD1	TRBV19	15	TRBJ1-6	once	CASSRTGVKNSPLHF
TRBD2	TRBV4-2	19	TRBJ2-3	NA	CASSQVTSGGPERVDTQYF
TRBD1	TRBV5-1	18	TRBJ2-6	NA	CASSLVGQGTSGANVLTF
NA	TRBV4-3	19	TRBJ1-1	NA	CASSYRDTIRDGMNTEAFF
TRBD2	TRBV7-9	15	TRBJ2-3	NA	CASSPGRGGTDTQYF
NA	TRBV7-3	15	TRBJ2-7	NA	CASSVGPGSSYEQYF
NA	TRBV7-9	15	TRBJ1-3	NA	CASSLNRNSGNTIYF
NA	TRBV6-5	13	TRBJ1-5	NA	CASSETVDQPQHF
TRBD1	TRBV7-8	15	TRBJ1-1	NA	CASSLAQGGLPAPFF
TRBD1	TRBV18	15	TRBJ1-1	few	CASSPRRQGGSEAFF
TRBD2	TRBV5-1	15	TRBJ2-3	NA	CASSFSGGSTDTQYF
TRBD2	TRBV4-3	16	TRBJ2-1	NA	CASSHIRLAVGNEQFF
TRBD1	TRBV27	17	TRBJ1-6	few	CASSLFDRAIHNSPLHF
NA	TRBV19	15	TRBJ1-5	few	CASSIGRYSNQPQHF
TRBD2	TRBV9	16	TRBJ2-1	NA	CASSPWGLANYNEQFF
TRBD2	TRBV4-2	19	TRBJ2-7	NA	CASSQAPPQLAGGSYEQYF
NA	TRBV2	13	TRBJ2-3	NA	CASRGASWDTQYF
TRBD1	TRBV10-1	13	TRBJ1-1	NA	CASSTGEDTEAFF
NA	TRBV9	14	TRBJ1-2	NA	CASSSSGWTYGYTF
NA	TRBV4-1	15	TRBJ2-1	once	CASSQFDFPTNEQFF
NA	TRBV27	13	TRBJ2-7	NA	CASSFKRGYEQYF
NA	TRBV7-2	14	TRBJ2-7	NA	CASSDGTPSYEQYF
NA	TRBV13	12	TRBJ1-1	once	CASSPQGTEAFF
NA	TRBV5-6	11	TRBJ2-7	NA	CASSRGYEQYF
NA	TRBV5-1	15	TRBJ2-1	NA	CASSSQGLSYNEQFF
TRBD2	TRBV19	15	TRBJ2-2	NA	CASSGALAGTGELFF
NA	TRBV10-3	14	TRBJ1-1	few	CAISESILNTEAFF
NA	TRBV6-1	12	TRBJ1-1	NA	CASRTPRTEAFF
TRBD1	TRBV10-3	16	TRBJ1-2	NA	CAISPNPGQGPFGYTF
NA	TRBV6-5	13	TRBJ1-1	NA	CASRARGNTEAFF
TRBD2	TRBV19	16	TRBJ2-1	NA	CASSSTSGGPNNEQFF
NA	TRBV9	14	TRBJ2-1	NA	CASSARARYNEQFF
NA	TRBV4-1	15	TRBJ1-1	NA	CASSKTPGLGAEAFF
NA	TRBV18	14	TRBJ1-2	NA	CASSPGSSHYGYTF
NA	TRBV5-6	13	TRBJ1-1	few	CASSSPGDTEAFF